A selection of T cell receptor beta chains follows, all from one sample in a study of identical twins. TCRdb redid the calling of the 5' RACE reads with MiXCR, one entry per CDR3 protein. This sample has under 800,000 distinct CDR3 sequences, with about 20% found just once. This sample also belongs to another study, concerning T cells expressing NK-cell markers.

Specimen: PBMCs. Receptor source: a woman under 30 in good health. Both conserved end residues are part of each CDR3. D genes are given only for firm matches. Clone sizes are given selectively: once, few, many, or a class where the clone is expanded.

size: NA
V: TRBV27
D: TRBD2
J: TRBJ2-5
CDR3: CASRGTSGRGETQYF
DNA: TGTGCCAGCAGGGGGACTAGCGGGAGAGGAGAGACCCAGTACTTC

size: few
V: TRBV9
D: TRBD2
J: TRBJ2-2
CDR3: CASTGSSGEASNTGELFF
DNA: TGTGCCTCCACCGGGAGTAGCGGGGAAGCATCGAACACCGGGGAGCTGTTTTTT

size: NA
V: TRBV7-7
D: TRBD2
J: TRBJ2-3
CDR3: CASSQAPTSADTQYF
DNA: TGTGCCAGCAGCCAAGCCCCCACTAGCGCAGATACGCAGTATTTT

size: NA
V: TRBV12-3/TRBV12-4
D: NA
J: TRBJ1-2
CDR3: CASSLGGSSNYGYTF
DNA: TGTGCCAGCAGTTTAGGGGGGAGCTCTAACTATGGCTACACCTTC

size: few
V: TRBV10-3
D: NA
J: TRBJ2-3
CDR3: CAISGRDPSTDTQYF
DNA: TGTGCCATCAGTGGCCGGGACCCCAGCACAGATACGCAGTATTTT

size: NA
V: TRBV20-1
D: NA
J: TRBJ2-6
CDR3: CSVYGGSGANVLTF
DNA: TGCAGTGTCTACGGGGGATCTGGGGCCAACGTCCTGACTTTC

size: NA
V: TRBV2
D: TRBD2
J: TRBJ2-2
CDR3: CASSEITSGGFGGELFF
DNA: TGTGCCAGCAGTGAAATTACTAGCGGGGGTTTCGGCGGGGAGCTGTTTTTT

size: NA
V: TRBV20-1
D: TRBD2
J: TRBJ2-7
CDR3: CSASGLARSYEQYF
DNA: TGCAGTGCATCGGGACTAGCGAGGTCCTACGAGCAGTACTTC

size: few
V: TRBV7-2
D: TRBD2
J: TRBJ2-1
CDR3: CASLAGAALEQFF
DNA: TGTGCCAGCTTAGCGGGAGCGGCCCTCGAGCAGTTCTTC

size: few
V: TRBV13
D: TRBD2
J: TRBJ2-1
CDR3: CASSYGLAGSSYNEQFF
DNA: TGTGCCAGCAGTTACGGACTAGCGGGTAGCTCCTACAATGAGCAGTTCTTC

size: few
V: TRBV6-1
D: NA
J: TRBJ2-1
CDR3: CASSGDDGSYNEQFF
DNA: TGTGCCAGCAGTGGAGACGACGGCTCTTACAATGAGCAGTTCTTC

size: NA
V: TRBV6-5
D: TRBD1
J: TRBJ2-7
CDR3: CASSYPGQGLYEQYF
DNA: TGTGCCAGCAGTTACCCCGGACAGGGACTTTACGAGCAGTACTTC

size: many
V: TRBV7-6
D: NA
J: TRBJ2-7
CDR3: CASSPRYGSYEQYF
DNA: TGTGCCAGCAGCCCAAGATACGGCTCCTACGAGCAGTACTTC

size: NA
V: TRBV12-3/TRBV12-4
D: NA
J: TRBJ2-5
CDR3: CASSLRGGLGAQYF
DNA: TGTGCCAGCAGTTTGAGGGGTGGACTTGGGGCCCAGTACTTC

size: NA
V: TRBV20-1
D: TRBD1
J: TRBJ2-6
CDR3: CSARDFKGTEFSGANVLTF
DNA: TGCAGTGCTAGAGATTTCAAGGGGACAGAATTCTCTGGGGCCAACGTCCTGACTTTC

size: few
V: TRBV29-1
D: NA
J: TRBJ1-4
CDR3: CSVVNEKLFF
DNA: TGCAGCGTCGTCAATGAAAAACTGTTTTTT

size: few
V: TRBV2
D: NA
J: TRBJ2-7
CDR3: CASSELTSTGHSYEQYF
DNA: TGTGCCAGCAGTGAATTAACTAGCACCGGCCACTCCTACGAGCAGTACTTC

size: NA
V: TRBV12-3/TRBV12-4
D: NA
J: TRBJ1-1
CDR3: CASSLMGGGGEAFF
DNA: TGTGCCAGCAGTTTAATGGGGGGCGGAGGTGAAGCTTTCTTT

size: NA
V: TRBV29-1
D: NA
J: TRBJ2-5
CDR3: CSVAYISQETQYF
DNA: TGCAGCGTTGCCTACATATCCCAAGAGACCCAGTACTTC

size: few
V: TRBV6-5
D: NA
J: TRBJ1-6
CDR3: CASSYSNVLHF
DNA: TGTGCCAGCAGTTACTCGAACGTCCTCCACTTT

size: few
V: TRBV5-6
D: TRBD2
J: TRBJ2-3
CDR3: CASSGGVPDTQYF
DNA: TGTGCCAGCAGCGGGGGGGTTCCAGATACGCAGTATTTT

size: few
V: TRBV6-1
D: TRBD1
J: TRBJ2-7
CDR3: CATESGQAGYEQYF
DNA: TGTGCCACCGAATCGGGACAGGCGGGTTACGAGCAGTACTTC

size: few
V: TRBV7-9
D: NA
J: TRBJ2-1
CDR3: CASSLQERNEQFF
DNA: TGTGCCAGCAGCTTACAGGAAAGGAATGAGCAGTTCTTC

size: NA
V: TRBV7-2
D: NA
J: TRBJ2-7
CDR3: CASSPAGGHIKQYF
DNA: TGTGCCAGCAGCCCGGCGGGCGGCCATATCAAGCAGTACTTC

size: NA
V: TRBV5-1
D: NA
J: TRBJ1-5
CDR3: CASSLEGADQPQHF
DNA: TGCGCCAGCAGCTTGGAAGGGGCGGATCAGCCCCAGCATTTT

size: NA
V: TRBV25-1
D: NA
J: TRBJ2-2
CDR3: CASSEYRDTGELFF
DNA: TGTGCCAGCAGTGAATATCGAGACACCGGGGAGCTGTTTTTT

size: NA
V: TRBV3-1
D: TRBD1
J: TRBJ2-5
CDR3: CACSHWTGVGETQYF
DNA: TGTGCCTGCAGCCATTGGACAGGGGTCGGGGAGACCCAGTACTTC

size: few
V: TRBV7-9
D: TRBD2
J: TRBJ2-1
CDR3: CASSLGAGGGNEQFF
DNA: TGTGCCAGCAGCTTAGGAGCGGGAGGAGGCAATGAGCAGTTCTTC

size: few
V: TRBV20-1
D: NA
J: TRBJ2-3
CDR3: CSARTGDPLDTQYF
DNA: TGCAGTGCTAGAACGGGGGACCCCTTGGATACGCAGTATTTT

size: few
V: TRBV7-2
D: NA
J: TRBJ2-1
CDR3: CASSLRPPTDEQFF
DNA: TGTGCCAGCAGCTTACGGCCGCCGACTGATGAGCAGTTCTTC

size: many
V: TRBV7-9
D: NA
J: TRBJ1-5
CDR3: CASSLAGRDLMPQHF
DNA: TGTGCCAGCAGCTTAGCTGGCAGGGACCTCATGCCCCAGCATTTT

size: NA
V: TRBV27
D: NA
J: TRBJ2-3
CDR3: CASSPDSTDTQYF
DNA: TGTGCCAGCAGTCCGGACAGCACAGATACGCAGTATTTT

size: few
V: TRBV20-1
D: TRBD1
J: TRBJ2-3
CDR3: CSARSPGEGAPVDTQYF
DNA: TGCAGTGCTAGAAGTCCCGGCGAGGGGGCGCCCGTAGATACGCAGTATTTT

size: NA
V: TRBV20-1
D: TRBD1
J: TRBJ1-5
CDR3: CSARQGHQPQHF
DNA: TGCAGTGCCAGACAGGGACATCAGCCCCAGCATTTT

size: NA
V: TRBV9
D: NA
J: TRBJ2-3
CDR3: CASSVGGSEADTQYF
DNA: TGTGCCAGCAGCGTAGGAGGGAGTGAGGCAGATACGCAGTATTTT

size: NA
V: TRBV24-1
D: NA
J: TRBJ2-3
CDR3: CATSDPYTTDTQYF
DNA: TGTGCCACCAGTGACCCCTATACTACAGATACGCAGTATTTT

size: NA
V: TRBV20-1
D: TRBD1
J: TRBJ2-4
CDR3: CSAPRQGKNIQYF
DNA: TGCAGTGCTCCTCGACAGGGAAAAAACATTCAGTACTTC

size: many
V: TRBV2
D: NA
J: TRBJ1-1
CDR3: CASKVGSSTNTEAFF
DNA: TGTGCCAGCAAAGTGGGGTCCTCCACGAACACTGAAGCTTTCTTT

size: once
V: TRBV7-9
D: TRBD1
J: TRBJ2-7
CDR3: CASSPRDRGPYEQYF
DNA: TGTGCCAGCAGCCCAAGGGACAGGGGGCCGTACGAGCAGTACTTC

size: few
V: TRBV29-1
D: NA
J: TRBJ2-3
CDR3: CSVFPYVRDTDTQYF
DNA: TGCAGCGTTTTCCCATATGTCCGGGACACAGATACGCAGTATTTT

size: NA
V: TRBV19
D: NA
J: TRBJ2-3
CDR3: CASSIGPGSSTDTQYF
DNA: TGTGCCAGTAGTATAGGGCCAGGGTCTAGCACAGATACGCAGTATTTT

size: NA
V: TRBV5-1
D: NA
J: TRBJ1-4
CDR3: CASSSGLSATNEKLFF
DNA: TGCGCCAGCAGCTCGGGACTCTCCGCAACTAATGAAAAACTGTTTTTT

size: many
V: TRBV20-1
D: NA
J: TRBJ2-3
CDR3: CSARAVTDTQYF
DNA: TGCAGTGCTAGAGCGGTCACAGATACGCAGTATTTT

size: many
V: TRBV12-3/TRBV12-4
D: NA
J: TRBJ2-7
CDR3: CASSDRVYEQYF
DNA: TGTGCCAGCAGTGACAGAGTCTACGAGCAGTACTTC

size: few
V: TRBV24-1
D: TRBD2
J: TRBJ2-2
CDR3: CATSDPAGTSTGELFF
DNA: TGTGCCACCAGTGACCCCGCCGGGACTAGCACCGGGGAGCTGTTTTTT

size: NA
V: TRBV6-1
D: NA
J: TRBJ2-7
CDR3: CASKLSGRPTYEQYF
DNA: TGTGCCAGCAAGCTATCGGGCAGGCCTACCTACGAGCAGTACTTC

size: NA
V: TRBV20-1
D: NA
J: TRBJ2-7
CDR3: CSASHHYEQYF
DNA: TGCAGTGCTAGTCACCACTACGAGCAGTACTTC

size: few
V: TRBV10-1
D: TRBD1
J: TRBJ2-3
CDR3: CASSRQGANTQYF
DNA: TGCGCCAGTTCAAGGCAGGGGGCGAATACGCAGTATTTT

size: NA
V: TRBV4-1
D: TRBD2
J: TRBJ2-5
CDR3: CASSRGVGGGEETQYF
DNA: TGCGCCAGCAGCCGGGGGGTCGGCGGGGGAGAAGAGACCCAGTACTTC

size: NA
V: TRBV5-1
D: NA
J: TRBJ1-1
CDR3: CASSSTFGTEAFF
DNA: TGCGCCAGCAGCTCGACCTTCGGTACTGAAGCTTTCTTT

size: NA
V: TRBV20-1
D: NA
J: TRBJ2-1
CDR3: CSARRLVHFSYNEQFF
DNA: TGCAGTGCTAGGCGACTAGTCCACTTCTCCTACAATGAGCAGTTCTTC